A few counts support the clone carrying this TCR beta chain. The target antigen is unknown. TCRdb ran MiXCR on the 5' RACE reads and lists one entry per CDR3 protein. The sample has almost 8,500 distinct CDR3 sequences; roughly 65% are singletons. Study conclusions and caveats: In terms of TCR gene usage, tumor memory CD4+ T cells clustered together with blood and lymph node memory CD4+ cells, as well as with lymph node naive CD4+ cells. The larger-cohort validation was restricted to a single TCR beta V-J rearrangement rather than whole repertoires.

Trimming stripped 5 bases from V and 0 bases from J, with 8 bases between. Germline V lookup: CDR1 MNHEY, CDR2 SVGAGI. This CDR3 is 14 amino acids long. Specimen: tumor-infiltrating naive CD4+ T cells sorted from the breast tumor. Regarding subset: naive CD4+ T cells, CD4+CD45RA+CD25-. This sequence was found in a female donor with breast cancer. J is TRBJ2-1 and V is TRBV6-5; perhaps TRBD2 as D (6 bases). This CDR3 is CASSTGDSYNEQFF. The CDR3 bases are TGTGCCAGCAGTACGGGAGACTCCTACAATGAGCAGTTCTTC.